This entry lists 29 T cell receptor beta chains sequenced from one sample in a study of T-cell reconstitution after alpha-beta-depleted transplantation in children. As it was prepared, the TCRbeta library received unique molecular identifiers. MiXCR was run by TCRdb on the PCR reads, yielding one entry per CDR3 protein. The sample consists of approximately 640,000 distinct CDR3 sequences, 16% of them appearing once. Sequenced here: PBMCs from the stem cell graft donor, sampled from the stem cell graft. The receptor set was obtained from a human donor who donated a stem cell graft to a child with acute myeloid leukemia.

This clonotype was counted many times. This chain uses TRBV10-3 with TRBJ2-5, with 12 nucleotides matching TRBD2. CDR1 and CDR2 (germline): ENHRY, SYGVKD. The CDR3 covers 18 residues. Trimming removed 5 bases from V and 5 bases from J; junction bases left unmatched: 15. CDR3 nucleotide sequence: TGTGCCATCAGTCTTGGACTAGCGGGGACGAATGTGCAGGAGACCCAGTACTTC. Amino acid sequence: CAISLGLAGTNVQETQYF.

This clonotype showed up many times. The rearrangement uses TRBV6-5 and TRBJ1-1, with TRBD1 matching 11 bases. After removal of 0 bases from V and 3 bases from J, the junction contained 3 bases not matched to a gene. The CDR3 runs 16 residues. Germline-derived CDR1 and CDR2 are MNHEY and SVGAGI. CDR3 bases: TGTGCCAGCAGTTACTCGGACAGGGGGCCTCACACTGAAGCTTTCTTT. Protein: CASSYSDRGPHTEAFF.

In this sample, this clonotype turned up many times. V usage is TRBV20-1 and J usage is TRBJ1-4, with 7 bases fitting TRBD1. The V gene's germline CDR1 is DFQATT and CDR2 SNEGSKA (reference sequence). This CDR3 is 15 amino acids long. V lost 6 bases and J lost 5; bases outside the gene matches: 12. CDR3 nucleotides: TGCAGTGCCACGCTATCCGGGACAGTCAATGAAAAACTGTTTTTT. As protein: CSATLSGTVNEKLFF.

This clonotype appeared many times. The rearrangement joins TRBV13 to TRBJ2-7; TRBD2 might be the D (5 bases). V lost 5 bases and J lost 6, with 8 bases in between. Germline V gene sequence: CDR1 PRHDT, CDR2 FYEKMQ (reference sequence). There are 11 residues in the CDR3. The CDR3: CASSLTSEQYF. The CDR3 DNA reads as TGTGCCAGCAGCCTTACTAGCGAGCAGTACTTC.

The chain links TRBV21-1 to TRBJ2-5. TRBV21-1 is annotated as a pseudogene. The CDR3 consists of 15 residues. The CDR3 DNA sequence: TGTGCCAGCAGCAATTTCGGTACTCAAGGAGAGACCCAGTACTTC. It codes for CASSNFGTQGETQYF.

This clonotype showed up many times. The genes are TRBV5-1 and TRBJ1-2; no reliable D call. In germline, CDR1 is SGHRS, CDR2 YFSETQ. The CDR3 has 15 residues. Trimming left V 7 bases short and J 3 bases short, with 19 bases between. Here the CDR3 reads CASSRADLRDYGYTF. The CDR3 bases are TGCGCCAGCTCTCGGGCGGACTTAAGGGACTATGGCTACACCTTC.

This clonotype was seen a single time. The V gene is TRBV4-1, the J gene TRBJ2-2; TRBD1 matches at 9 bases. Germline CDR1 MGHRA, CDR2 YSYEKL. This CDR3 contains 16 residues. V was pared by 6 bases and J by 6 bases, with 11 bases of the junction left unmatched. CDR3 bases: TGCGCCAGCAGTCATTCAATCGGACAGGGGTCCGGGGAGCTGTTTTTT. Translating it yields CASSHSIGQGSGELFF.

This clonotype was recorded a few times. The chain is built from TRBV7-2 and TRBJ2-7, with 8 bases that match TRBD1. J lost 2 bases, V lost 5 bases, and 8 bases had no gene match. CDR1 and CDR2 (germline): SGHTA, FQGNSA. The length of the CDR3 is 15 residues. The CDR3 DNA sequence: TGTGCCAGCAGCCCAATCGGGACAGGCCCCTACGAGCAGTACTTC. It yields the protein CASSPIGTGPYEQYF.

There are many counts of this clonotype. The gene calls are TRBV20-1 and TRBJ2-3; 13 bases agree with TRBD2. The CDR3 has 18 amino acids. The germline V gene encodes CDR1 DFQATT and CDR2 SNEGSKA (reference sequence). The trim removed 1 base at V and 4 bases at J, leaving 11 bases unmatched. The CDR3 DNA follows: TGCAGTGCTAGAGGGGGACTAGCGGGGCGCAAAAGGCCAGATACGCAGTATTTT. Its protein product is CSARGGLAGRKRPDTQYF.

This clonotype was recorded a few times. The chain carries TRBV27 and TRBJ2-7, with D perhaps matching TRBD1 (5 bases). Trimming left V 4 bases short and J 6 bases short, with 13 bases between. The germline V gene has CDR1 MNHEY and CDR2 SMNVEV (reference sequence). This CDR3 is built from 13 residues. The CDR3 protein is CASSSGQSGEQYV. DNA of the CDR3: TGTGCCAGCAGTTCAGGGCAATCGGGCGAGCAGTACGTC.

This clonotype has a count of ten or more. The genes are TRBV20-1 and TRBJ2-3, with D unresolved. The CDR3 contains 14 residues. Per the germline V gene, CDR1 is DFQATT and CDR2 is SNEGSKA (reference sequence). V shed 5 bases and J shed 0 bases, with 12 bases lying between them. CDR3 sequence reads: CSADIDASTDTQYF. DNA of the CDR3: TGCAGTGCTGACATAGACGCTAGCACAGATACGCAGTATTTT.

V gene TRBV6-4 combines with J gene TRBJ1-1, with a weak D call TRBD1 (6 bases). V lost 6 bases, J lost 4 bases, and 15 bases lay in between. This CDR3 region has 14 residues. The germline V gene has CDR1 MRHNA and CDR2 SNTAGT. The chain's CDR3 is CASSRTAAGTEAFF. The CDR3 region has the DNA TGTGCCAGCAGCAGGACAGCCGCCGGCACTGAAGCTTTCTTT.

DNA of the CDR3: TGCAGCGTTGACCCCATGGAAAGTGAAGCTTTCTTT. Translation gives CSVDPMESEAFF. V gene TRBV29-1 combines with J gene TRBJ1-1; D remains ambiguous. CDR1 and CDR2 from the germline V gene are SQVTM and ANQGSEA. The CDR3 consists of 12 residues. V was trimmed by 3 bases and J by 7 bases, leaving 12 bases between them.

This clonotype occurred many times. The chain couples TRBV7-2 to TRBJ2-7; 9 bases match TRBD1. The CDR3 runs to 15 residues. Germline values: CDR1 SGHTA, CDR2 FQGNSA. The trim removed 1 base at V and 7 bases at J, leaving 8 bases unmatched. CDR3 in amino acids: CASSLVGDRVWEQYV. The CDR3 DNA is TGTGCCAGCAGCTTAGTCGGGGACAGGGTATGGGAGCAGTACGTC.

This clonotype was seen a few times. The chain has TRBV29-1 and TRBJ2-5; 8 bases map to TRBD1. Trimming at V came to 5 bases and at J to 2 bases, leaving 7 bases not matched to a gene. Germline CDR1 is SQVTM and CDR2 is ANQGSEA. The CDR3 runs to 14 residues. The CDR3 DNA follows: TGCAGCGTTAGACTCAGGGGGCAGCAAGAGACCCAGTACTTC. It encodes CSVRLRGQQETQYF.

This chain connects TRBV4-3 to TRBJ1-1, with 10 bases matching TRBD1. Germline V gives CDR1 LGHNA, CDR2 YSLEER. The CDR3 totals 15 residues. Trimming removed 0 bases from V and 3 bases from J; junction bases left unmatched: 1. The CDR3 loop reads CASSQEGQGYTEAFF. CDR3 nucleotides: TGCGCCAGCAGCCAAGAGGGACAGGGGTACACTGAAGCTTTCTTT.

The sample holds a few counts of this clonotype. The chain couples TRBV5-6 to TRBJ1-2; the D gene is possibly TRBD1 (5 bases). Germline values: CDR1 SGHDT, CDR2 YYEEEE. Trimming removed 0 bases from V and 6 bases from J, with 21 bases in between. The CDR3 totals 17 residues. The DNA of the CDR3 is TGTGCCAGCAGCTTGGGGCCCTCCGGGCAGGGCGAAGATGGCTACACCTTC. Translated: CASSLGPSGQGEDGYTF.

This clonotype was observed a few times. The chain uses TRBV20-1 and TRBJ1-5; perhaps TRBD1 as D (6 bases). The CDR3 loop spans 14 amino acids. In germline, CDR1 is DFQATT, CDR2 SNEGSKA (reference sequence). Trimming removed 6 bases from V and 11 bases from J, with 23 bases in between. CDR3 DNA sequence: TGCAGTGCCATTAACCGGGACAAACGCGGGACCCAGCATTTT. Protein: CSAINRDKRGTQHF.

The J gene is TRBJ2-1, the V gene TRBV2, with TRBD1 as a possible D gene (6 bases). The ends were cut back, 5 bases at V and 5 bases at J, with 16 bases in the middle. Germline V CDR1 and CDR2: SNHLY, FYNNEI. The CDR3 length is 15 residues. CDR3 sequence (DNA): TGTGCCAGCAGTCCCCTGGGGGCACTCGACAATGAGCAGTTCTTC. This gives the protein CASSPLGALDNEQFF.

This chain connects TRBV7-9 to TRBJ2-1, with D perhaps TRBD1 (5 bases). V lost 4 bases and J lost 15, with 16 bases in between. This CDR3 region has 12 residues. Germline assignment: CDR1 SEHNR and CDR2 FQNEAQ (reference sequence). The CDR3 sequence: CASSSDRFSLFF. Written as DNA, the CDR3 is TGTGCCAGCAGCTCCGACAGATTCTCGCTGTTCTTC.

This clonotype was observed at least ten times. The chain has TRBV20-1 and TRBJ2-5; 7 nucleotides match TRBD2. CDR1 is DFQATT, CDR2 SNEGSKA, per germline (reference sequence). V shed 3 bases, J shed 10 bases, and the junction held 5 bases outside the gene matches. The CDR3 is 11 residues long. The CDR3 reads CSASLGRDQYF. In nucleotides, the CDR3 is TGCAGTGCTAGTTTGGGGAGGGACCAGTACTTC.

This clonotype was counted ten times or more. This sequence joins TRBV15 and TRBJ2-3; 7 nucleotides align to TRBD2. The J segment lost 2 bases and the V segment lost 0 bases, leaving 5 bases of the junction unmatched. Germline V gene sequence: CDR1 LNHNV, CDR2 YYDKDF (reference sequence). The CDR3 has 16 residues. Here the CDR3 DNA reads TGTGCCACCAGCAGAGATCGGGGAGGGTCCACAGATACGCAGTATTTT. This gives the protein CATSRDRGGSTDTQYF. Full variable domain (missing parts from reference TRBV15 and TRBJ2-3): DAMVIQNPRYQVTQFGKPVTLSCSQTLNHNVMYWYQQKSSQAPKLLFHYYDKDFNNEADTPDNFQSRRPNTSFCFLDIRSPGLGDTAMYLCATSRDRGGSTDTQYFGPGTRLTVL.

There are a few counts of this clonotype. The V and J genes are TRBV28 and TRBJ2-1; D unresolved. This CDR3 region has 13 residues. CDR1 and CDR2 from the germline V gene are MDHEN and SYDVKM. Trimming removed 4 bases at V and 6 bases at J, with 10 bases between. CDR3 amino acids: CASSWWVGNEQFF. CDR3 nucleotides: TGTGCCAGCAGTTGGTGGGTGGGCAATGAGCAGTTCTTC. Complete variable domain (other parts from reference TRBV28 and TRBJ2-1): DVKVTQSSRYLVKRTGEKVFLECVQDMDHENMFWYRQDPGLGLRLIYFSYDVKMKEKGDIPEGYSVSREKKERFSLILESASTNQTSMYLCASSWWVGNEQFFGPGTRLTVL.

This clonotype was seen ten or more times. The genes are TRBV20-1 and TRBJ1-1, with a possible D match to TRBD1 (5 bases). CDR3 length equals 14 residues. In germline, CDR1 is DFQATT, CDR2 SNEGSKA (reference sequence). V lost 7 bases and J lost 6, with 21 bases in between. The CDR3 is CSVLEGFRSPEAFF. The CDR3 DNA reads TGCAGTGTTTTAGAGGGGTTCAGAAGCCCTGAAGCTTTCTTT.

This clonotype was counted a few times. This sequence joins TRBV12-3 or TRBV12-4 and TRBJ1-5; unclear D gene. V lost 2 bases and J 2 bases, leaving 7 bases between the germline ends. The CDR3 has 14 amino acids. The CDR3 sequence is CASSLRMGNQPQHF. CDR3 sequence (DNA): TGTGCCAGCAGTTTAAGGATGGGCAATCAGCCCCAGCATTTT.

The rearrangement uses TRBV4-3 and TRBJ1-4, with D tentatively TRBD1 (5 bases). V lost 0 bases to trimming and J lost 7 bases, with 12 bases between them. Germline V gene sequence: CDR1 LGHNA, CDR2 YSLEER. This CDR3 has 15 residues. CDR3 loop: CASSQEAGRVEKLFF. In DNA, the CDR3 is TGCGCCAGCAGCCAAGAGGCAGGGCGGGTTGAAAAACTGTTTTTT.

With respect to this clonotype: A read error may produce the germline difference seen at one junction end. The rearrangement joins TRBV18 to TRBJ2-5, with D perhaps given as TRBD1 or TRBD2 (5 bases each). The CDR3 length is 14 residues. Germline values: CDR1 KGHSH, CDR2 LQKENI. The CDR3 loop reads CASSPSGREETQYF. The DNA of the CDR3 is TGTGCCAGCTCGCCATCAGGGAGAGAAGAGACACAGTACTTC. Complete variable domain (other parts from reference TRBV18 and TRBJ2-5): NAGVMQNPRHLVRRRGQEARLRCSPMKGHSHVYWYRQLPEEGLKFMVYLQKENIIDESGMPKERFSAEFPKEGPSILRIQQVVRGDSAAYFCASSPSGREETQYFGPGTRLLVL.

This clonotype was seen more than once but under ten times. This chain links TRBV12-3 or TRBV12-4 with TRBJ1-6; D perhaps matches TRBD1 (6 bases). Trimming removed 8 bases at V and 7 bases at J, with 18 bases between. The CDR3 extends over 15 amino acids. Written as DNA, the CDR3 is TGTGCCAGCGGTCCCCTCGGACAGTCCAATTCACCCCTCCACTTT. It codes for CASGPLGQSNSPLHF.

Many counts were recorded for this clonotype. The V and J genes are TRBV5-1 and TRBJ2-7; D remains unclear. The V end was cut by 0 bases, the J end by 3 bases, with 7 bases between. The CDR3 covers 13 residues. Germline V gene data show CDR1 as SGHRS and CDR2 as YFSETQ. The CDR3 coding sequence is TGCGCCAGCAGCTTGGGGGCAGGCTACGAGCAGTACGTC. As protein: CASSLGAGYEQYV.